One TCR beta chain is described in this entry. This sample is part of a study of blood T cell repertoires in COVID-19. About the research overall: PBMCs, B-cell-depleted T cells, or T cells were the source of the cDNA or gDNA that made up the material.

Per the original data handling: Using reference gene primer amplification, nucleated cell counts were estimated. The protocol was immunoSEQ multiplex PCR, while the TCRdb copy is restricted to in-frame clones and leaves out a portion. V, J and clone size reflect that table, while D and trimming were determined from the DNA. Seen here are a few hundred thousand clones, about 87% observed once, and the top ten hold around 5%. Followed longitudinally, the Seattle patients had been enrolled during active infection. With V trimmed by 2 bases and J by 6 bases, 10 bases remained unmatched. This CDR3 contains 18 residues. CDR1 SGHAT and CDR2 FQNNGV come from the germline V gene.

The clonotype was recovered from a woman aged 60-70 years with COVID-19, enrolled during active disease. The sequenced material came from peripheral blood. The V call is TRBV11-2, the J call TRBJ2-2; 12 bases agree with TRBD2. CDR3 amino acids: CASSLRLAGVMGPGELFF. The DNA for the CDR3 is TGTGCCAGCAGCTTACGACTAGCGGGAGTCATGGGGCCCGGGGAGCTGTTTTTT.